Listed below are T cell receptor beta chains from one sample, sequenced in a study of blood T cell repertoires in COVID-19. Method: immunoSEQ multiplex PCR; TCRdb's copy keeps in-frame clones and lacks some. The sample has 250,000 to 350,000 clones; 80% to 90% are singletons. What was sequenced was PBMCs or T cells enriched from blood (not recorded which). Every receptor here comes from a woman between 25 and 40 years old who had recovered from COVID-19. Both conserved end residues are part of each CDR3. The D gene is left open where the match is weak.

V	J	D	CDR3	DNA
TRBV2	TRBJ1-5	.	CASSGSGGSQPQHF	TGTGCCAGCAGTGGGTCGGGGGGGAGTCAGCCCCAGCATTTT
TRBV11-2	TRBJ1-3	TRBD1	CASSLTGGSQNTIYF	TGTGCCAGCAGCTTGACAGGGGGCAGCCAAAACACCATATATTTT
TRBV9	TRBJ2-1	TRBD2	CASSVVPWRGDNEQFF	TGTGCCAGCAGCGTAGTGCCCTGGCGGGGGGACAATGAGCAGTTCTTC
TRBV12-3/TRBV12-4	TRBJ2-1	.	CASSLSPYNEQFF	TGTGCCAGCAGTTTAAGCCCCTACAATGAGCAGTTCTTC
TRBV6-5	TRBJ2-2	.	CASTKTANTGELFF	TGTGCCAGCACTAAGACAGCCAACACCGGGGAGCTGTTTTTT
TRBV4-2	TRBJ2-5	TRBD2	CASSQDLGGKTQYF	TGTGCCAGCAGCCAAGACTTGGGGGGGAAGACCCAGTACTTC
TRBV19	TRBJ1-4	TRBD1	CASSIEGASNEKLFF	TGTGCCAGTAGCATCGAGGGGGCGTCTAATGAAAAACTGTTTTTT
TRBV19	TRBJ1-6	TRBD1	CASSETGYNSPLHF	TGTGCCAGTAGTGAGACAGGGTATAATTCACCCCTCCACTTT
TRBV27	TRBJ2-7	TRBD1	CASSGQGNPYEQYF	TGTGCCAGCAGTGGACAGGGTAATCCCTACGAGCAGTACTTC
TRBV11-2	TRBJ2-5	TRBD1	CASSLIINPGQGWEETQYF	TGTGCCAGCAGCCTTATTATTAACCCGGGACAGGGTTGGGAAGAGACCCAGTACTTC
TRBV5-1	TRBJ2-7	.	CASSLAQGEQYF	TGCGCCAGCAGCTTGGCACAGGGCGAGCAGTACTTC
TRBV6-5	TRBJ1-1	TRBD1	CASNLGDRTEDFF	TGTGCCAGCAACCTAGGGGACAGAACGGAGGATTTCTTT
TRBV5-8	TRBJ2-1	.	CASSSSQNSDNEQFF	TGTGCCAGCAGCTCTTCACAGAACTCCGACAATGAGCAGTTCTTC
TRBV7-7	TRBJ1-1	TRBD1	CASSLGGQGESEAFF	TGTGCCAGCAGCTTAGGGGGACAGGGAGAATCTGAAGCTTTCTTT
TRBV11-2	TRBJ2-7	.	CASSESSGPYEQYF	TGTGCCAGCAGCGAAAGTAGCGGTCCCTACGAGCAGTACTTC
TRBV2	TRBJ2-7	.	CASSGIDSNSYEQYF	TGTGCCAGCAGTGGAATCGACAGCAACTCCTACGAGCAGTACTTC
TRBV12-5	TRBJ2-1	TRBD1	CASGLATGGVYNEQFF	TGTGCTAGTGGTTTGGCCACAGGGGGCGTCTACAATGAGCAGTTCTTC
TRBV11-2	TRBJ2-7	.	CASSSSLTRREQYF	TGTGCCAGCAGCTCCTCCTTGACTAGACGTGAGCAGTACTTC
TRBV5-8	TRBJ1-1	.	CASSPKRTEAFF	TGTGCCAGCAGCCCGAAACGGACTGAAGCTTTCTTT
TRBV28	TRBJ1-1	.	CASSPLDRRTEAFF	TGTGCCAGCAGCCCCTTAGACAGGAGGACTGAAGCTTTCTTT
TRBV7-3	TRBJ2-2	.	CASSPRLASPNTGELFF	TGTGCCAGCAGCCCGCGCCTAGCATCCCCGAACACCGGGGAGCTGTTTTTT
TRBV30	TRBJ1-1	.	CAWSGGRGRGTEAFF	TGTGCCTGGAGCGGTGGTCGGGGGAGGGGGACTGAAGCTTTCTTT